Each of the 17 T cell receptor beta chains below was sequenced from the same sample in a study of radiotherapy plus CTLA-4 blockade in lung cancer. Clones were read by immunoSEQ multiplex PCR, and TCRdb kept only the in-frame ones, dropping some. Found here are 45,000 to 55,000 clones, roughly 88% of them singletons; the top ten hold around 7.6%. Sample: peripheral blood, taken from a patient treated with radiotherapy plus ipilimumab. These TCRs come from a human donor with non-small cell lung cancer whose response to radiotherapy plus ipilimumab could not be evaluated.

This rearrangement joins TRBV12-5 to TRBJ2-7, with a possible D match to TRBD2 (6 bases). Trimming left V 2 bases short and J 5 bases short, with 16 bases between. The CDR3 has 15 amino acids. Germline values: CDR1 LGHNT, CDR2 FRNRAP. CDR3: CASGLWRENGHEQYF. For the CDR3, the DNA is TGTGCTAGTGGTTTGTGGCGGGAAAACGGGCACGAGCAGTACTTC.

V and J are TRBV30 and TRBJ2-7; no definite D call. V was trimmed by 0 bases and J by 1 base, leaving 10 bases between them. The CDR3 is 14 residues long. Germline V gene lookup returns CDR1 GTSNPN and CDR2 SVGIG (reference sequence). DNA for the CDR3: TGTGCCTGGAGTGTCGGTCTAGGTTCCTACGAGCAGTACTTC. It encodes CAWSVGLGSYEQYF.

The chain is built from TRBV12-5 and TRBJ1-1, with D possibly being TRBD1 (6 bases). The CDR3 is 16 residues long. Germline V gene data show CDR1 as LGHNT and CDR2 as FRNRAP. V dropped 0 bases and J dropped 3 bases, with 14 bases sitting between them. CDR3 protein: CASGLVPVQGYTEAFF. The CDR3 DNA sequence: TGTGCTAGTGGTTTGGTCCCCGTACAGGGTTACACTGAAGCTTTCTTT. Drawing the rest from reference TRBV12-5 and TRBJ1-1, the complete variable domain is DARVTQTPRHKVTEMGQEVTMRCQPILGHNTVFWYRQTMMQGLELLAYFRNRAPLDDSGMPKDRFSAEMPDATLATLKIQPSEPRDSAVYFCASGLVPVQGYTEAFFGQGTRLTVV.

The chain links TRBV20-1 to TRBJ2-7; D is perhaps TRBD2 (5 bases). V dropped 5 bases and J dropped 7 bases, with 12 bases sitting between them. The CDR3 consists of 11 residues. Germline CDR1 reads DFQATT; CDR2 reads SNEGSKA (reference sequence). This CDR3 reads CSAAERWEQYF. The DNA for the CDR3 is TGCAGTGCTGCGGAGCGGTGGGAGCAGTACTTC.

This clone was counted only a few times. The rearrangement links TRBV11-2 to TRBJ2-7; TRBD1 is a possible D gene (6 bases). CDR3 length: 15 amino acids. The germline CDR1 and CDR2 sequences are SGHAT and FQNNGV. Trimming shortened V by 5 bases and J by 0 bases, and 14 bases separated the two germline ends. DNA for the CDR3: TGTGCCAGCAGCGTCCAGGGGCGCCTCTCCTACGAGCAGTACTTC. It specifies CASSVQGRLSYEQYF.

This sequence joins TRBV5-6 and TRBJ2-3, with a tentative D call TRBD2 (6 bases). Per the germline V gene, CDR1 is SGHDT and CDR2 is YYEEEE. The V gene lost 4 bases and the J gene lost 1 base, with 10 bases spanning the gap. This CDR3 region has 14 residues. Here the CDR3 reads CASSPDYRTDTQYF. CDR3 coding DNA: TGTGCCAGCAGCCCGGACTACCGCACAGATACGCAGTATTTT.

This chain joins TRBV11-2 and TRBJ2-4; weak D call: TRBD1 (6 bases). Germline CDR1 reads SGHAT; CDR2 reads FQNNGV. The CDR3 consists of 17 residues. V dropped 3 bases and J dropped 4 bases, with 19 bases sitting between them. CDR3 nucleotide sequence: TGTGCCAGCAGCTTGGCCGGCTCTACCGGGACAAAAAACATTCAGTACTTC. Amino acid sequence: CASSLAGSTGTKNIQYF.

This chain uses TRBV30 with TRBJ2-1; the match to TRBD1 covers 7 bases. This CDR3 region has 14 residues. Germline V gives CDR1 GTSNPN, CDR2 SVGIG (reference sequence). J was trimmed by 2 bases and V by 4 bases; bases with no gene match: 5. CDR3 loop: CAWTRQGTYNEQFF. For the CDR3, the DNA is TGTGCCTGGACCCGACAGGGAACCTACAATGAGCAGTTCTTC.

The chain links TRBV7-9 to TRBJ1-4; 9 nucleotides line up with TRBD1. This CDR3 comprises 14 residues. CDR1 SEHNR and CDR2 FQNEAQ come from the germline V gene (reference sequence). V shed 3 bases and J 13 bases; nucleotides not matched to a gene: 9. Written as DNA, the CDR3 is TGTGCCAGCAGCTTGGGACAGGGAACCCGGAGACTGTTTTTT. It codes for CASSLGQGTRRLFF.

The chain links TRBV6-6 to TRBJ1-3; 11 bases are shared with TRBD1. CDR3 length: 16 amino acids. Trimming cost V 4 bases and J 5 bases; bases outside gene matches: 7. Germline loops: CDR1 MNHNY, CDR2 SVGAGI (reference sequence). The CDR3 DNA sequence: TGTGCCAGCAGTTCTCCCGGGACAGGGGGTCGAAACACCATATATTTT. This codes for CASSSPGTGGRNTIYF.

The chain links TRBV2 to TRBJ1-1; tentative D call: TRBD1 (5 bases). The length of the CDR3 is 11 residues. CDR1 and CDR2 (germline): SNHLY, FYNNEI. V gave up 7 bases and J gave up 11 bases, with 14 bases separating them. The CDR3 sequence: CASTAGLVAFF. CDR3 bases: TGTGCCAGCACCGCGGGGCTGGTCGCTTTCTTT.

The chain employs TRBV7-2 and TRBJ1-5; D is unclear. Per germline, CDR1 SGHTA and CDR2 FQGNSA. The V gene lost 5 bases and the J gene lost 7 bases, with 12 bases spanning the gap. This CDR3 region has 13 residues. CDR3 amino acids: CASSLVGGQPQHF. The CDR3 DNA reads TGTGCCAGCAGCCTTGTTGGAGGCCAGCCCCAGCATTTT.

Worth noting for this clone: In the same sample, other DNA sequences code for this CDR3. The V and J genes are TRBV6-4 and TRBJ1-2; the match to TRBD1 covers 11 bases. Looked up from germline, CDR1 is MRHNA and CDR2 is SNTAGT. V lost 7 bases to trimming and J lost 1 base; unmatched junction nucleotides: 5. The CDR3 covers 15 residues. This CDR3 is CASNPDRGHNYGYTF. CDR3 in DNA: TGTGCCAGCAACCCGGACAGGGGGCATAACTATGGCTACACCTTC.

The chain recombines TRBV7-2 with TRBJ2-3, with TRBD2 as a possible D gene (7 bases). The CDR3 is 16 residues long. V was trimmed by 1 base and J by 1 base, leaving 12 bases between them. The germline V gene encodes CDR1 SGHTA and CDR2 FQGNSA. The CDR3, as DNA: TGTGCCAGCAGCTTAGGCGGGGGCCGGGGCACAGATACGCAGTATTTT. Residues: CASSLGGGRGTDTQYF.

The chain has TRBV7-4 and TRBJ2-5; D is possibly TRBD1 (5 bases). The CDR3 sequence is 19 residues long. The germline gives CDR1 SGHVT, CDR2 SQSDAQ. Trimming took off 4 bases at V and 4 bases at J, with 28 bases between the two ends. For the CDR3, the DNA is TGTGCCAGCAGCTCGCCCAGAGTGTGGGGCCCTCGGTGTGGAGAGACCCAGTACTTC. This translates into CASSSPRVWGPRCGETQYF.

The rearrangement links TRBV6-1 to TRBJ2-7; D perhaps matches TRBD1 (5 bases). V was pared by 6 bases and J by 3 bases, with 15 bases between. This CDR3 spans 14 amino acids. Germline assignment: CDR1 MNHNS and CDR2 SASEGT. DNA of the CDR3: TGTGCCAGCAGGCCAGGGCCGAGCCTCTACGAGCAGTACTTC. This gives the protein CASRPGPSLYEQYF.

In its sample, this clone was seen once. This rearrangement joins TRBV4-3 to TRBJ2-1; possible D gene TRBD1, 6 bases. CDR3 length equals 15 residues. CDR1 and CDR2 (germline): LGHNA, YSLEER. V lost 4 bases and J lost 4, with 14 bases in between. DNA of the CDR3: TGCGCCAGCAGCCCAACCTCGGACAGTTACAATGAGCAGTTCTTC. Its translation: CASSPTSDSYNEQFF.